This paragraph covers one TCR beta chain sequence. Its antigen remains unidentified. Base quality data are lacking; no much larger clone is found one base away. The trial excluded patients who had a history of autoimmune disease or were on systemic immunosuppression. Peripheral blood for TCR sequencing was collected from all dose cohorts at baseline, on cycle 4 day 1, and on cycle 7 day 1. Samples were obtained from an open-label, multicenter, first-in-human phase I dose-escalation trial of ivuxolimab. The trial enrolled adults with locally advanced or metastatic head and neck squamous cell, hepatocellular, melanoma or renal cell carcinoma. Before TCR sequencing, CD4+ T cells and CD8+ T cells from peripheral blood were sorted into separate populations. The CDR3 runs 12 amino acids, cysteine and phenylalanine included. Only the CDR3 region is kept as DNA, spanning 36 bases read in frame from base 1. In the germline V gene, CDR1 corresponds to SGHRS and CDR2 to YFSETQ. Trimming takes 4 bases from V and 2 bases from J, and the germline ends sit 7 bases apart.

To sequence the TCRbeta CDR3 region, genomic DNA was isolated from the sorted cells. The immunoSEQ Assay was used for sequencing of TCRbeta CDR3 regions. TCRdb provides this immuneACCESS table in a form limited to in-frame rearrangements. Some clones are lacking; in checked studies, under half of them reflect an unresolved V gene, and why the rest are absent is not known. For this sample the table gives about 61,000 clones, of which 70% to 90% were detected only once. The ten biggest clones cover about 1.2% of the sample. The data were obtained in a study of OX40 agonist ivuxolimab in advanced cancers. About the investigation overall: The costimulatory receptor OX40 (CD134) was targeted by ivuxolimab, a fully human IgG2 agonistic monoclonal antibody. Of the roughly 53 patients in dose escalation, about 20 had hepatocellular carcinoma, roughly 15 had melanoma, 9 had renal cell carcinoma and 9 had head and neck cancer. A male proportion of approximately 83% and a mean age of roughly 55 years, ranging from 23 to 79, were recorded for the dose-escalation cohort. Intravenous ivuxolimab was administered to patients every 2 weeks at six dose levels: 0.01, 0.1, 0.3, 1.5, 3 and 10 mg/kg. The point of sequencing TCRbeta in the periphery was to test whether ivuxolimab changed TCR sequence diversity and drove clonal T-cell expansion. Partial responses were achieved by three dose-escalation patients, of whom one had hepatocellular carcinoma and two had cutaneous melanoma. The paper reports the monotherapy dose-escalation portion (N of about 50 patients) of the phase I ivuxolimab trial. Patients were allowed to have had prior anti-PD-1, anti-PD-L1 or anti-CTLA-4 therapy, and approximately 40% of the dose-escalation patients had previously received checkpoint inhibitors. Study-wide findings and limitations: Low levels of normalized T-cell clonal expansion were also seen in some patients who did not respond. Which antigens the clonally expanded peripheral T cells were specific for was not determined. On average, CD8+ T cells showed more expanded clones than CD4+ T cells after ivuxolimab. At doses from 0.1 to 3.0 mg/kg, clonal expansion was seen in both CD4+ and CD8+ blood T cells between baseline and week 6. In the 0.1-3.0 mg/kg groups, partial responders had among the lowest normalized peripheral clonal expansion, particularly in CD8+ T cells.

The chain links TRBV5-1 with TRBJ2-7; the best D guess is TRBD2, with 5 bases matching. The source is an adult with an advanced solid tumor such as melanoma, head and neck, liver or kidney cancer. This sample comprised CD4+ or CD8+ T cells sorted from blood, obtained in a trial of the OX40 agonist ivuxolimab. The CDR3 reads as follows: CASSPGAYEQYF. The DNA sequence is TGCGCCAGCAGCCCCGGGGCCTACGAGCAGTACTTC. With the portions outside the CDR3 filled from the reference TRBV5-1 and TRBJ2-7 genes, the complete variable region becomes KAGVTQTPRYLIKTRGQQVTLSCSPISGHRSVSWYQQTPGQGLQFLFEYFSETQRNKGNFPGRFSGRQFSNSRSEMNVSTLELGDSALYLCASSPGAYEQYFGPGTRLTVT.